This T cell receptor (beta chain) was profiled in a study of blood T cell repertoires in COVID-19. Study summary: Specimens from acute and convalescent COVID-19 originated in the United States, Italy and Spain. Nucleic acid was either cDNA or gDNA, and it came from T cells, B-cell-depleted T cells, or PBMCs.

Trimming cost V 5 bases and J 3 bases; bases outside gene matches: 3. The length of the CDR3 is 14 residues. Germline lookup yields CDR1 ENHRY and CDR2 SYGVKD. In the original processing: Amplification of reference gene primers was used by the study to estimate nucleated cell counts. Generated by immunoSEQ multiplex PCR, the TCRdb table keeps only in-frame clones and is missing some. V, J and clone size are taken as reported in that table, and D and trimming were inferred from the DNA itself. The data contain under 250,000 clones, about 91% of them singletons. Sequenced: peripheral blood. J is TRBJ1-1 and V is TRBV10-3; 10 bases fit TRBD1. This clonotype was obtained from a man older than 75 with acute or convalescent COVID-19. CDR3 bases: TGTGCCATCAGTCCCGGGACAGGGGACACTGAAGCTTTCTTT. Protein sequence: CAISPGTGDTEAFF.